This entry concerns a single TCR beta chain. Its antigen specificity is not known. Base qualities were left out, and no much larger clone turns up one base away. The donors were healthy, HIV-negative adults who had no recently reported acute infections or vaccinations. Every donor was a Caucasian adult living in Nashville, Tennessee, USA. CD4+ T cells were enriched through magnetic negative selection, after which naive cells were positively selected on CD45RA and the remaining negative fraction served as the memory subset. Blood was collected by leukapheresis, and PBMCs were isolated by Ficoll-Histopaque density gradient centrifugation and then cryopreserved in liquid nitrogen vapor phase. Analytical flow cytometry was used to check the purity and quantity of each magnetically sorted T cell population. Genomic DNA was isolated from each sorted fraction and quantified by UV absorbance on a Nanodrop 2000c.

The data belong to a study of shared clonotypes between healthy human individuals (dated by TCRdb to about 2020). Concerning the study at large: A few men and a couple of women, aged 18 to 49 years, made up the cohort. For each donor, CD4 naive and CD4 memory were each given three plates, CD8 naive was given two plates, and CD8 memory was given one plate. To estimate repertoire size and how much clonotypes are shared between individuals, the study performed deep sequencing of blood TCR repertoires from a few healthy adults. To increase sequencing depth and limit assay-specific biases, different laboratories used diverse techniques to prepare libraries and sequence TCR repertoires. Per donor, leukapheresis produced somewhere between about 0.94 and 9 billion PBMCs.

General findings and caveats noted by the study authors: Pairwise subsampling led to the expectation that sequencing depth would affect the degree of clonotype sharing among donors. Only blood was sampled, and tissue TCR repertoires likely differ from those in blood. Compared with non-shared clonotypes, the clonotypes found in all four sorted-subset donors had higher generation probabilities. Estimated clonotype richness was generally larger for naive than for memory subsets. When several donors were compared, the shared fraction of clonotypes was approximately 5% for naive CD4, less than 4% for naive CD8, 2% to 2.5% for memory CD4, and roughly 0.4% for memory CD8. The genetic and exposure-history diversity represented was limited by the small number of donors. Rarefaction of sorted-subset datasets indicated incomplete sequencing despite the large sequencing depth.

Looking up the germline V gene yields CDR1 ENHRY and CDR2 SYGVKD. The germline V end is reduced by 6 bases and the J end by 2 bases; junction bases left unmatched: 8. The CDR3, from cysteine to phenylalanine, totals 16 residues. Only the CDR3 region is kept as DNA, spanning 48 bases read in frame from base 1. Using the deep immunoSEQ assay, TCR CDR3 regions were amplified from genomic DNA by multiplex PCR. Extracted genomic DNA from each cell subset was spread evenly across all wells of several immunoSEQ 96-well plates, with each plate serving as a replicate. For sorted subsets, roughly 190 ng of genomic DNA, equivalent to about 30,000 T cell genomes, went into each replicate PCR. The purified libraries were quantified using a Qubit 3.0 fluorometer, sized with a Bioanalyzer 2100, and then quantified again using the KAPA Library Quantification kit. Each immunoSEQ 96-well plate was sequenced on its own single-read 150-cycle Illumina NextSeq 550 flow cell. In the original analysis: Because the immunoSEQ output included only junctional sequences and no quality scores, the filtering could not be the same as the filtering used for full-length reads. Sequences were annotated with PyIR, a Python wrapper for IgBLAST v1.9, using IMGT germline references to assign V/J genes and CDR3. Reads with weak V/J assignments (E-value above 1e-6), missing CDR3, stop codons, out-of-frame junctions, or ambiguous translated residues were removed. A V3J clonotype was defined by an identical inferred V gene, J gene, and CDR3 amino acid sequence. To compute the percentage overlap between repertoires, the number of shared unique clonotypes was divided by the size of the smaller repertoire. Richness of each repertoire was evaluated using RTK rarefaction, the Chao1 estimator, and Recon v2.1 estimates of unobserved clonotypes. For all TCRbeta clonotypes obtained by the gDNA method from a few donors, generation probabilities were computed with OLGA. In TCRdb, the immuneACCESS table is reduced to in-frame sequences with V and J assigned. These tables do not hold every clone; where another copy was compared, an unresolved V gene accounts for under half, and the others remain unexplained. V and J calls plus clone size are reproduced from that table; the DNA served to infer D and trimming. The sample table records some 2.3 million clones; approximately 95% of these occur just once. In total, the top ten clones hold under 0.45% of the sample.

The chain couples TRBV10-3 to TRBJ2-3, and 10 bases in between align with TRBD2. Sequencing input: naive CD4+ T cells from PBMCs. The intended sense of this specimen's cell subset or site label: CD45RA+ positively selected. This receptor was obtained from a man between 18 and 35 years old in good health. Some clones in this sample may be carry-over from other donors' samples. The CDR3 corresponds to CAISRTGTSDTDTQYF. Read as DNA, the sequence is TGTGCCATCAGCAGGACGGGGACTAGCGACACAGATACGCAGTATTTT.